These T cell receptor beta chains were read from a single sample in a study of T cell repertoires in cytomegalovirus infection. Antigens of these TCRs are unknown. In TCRdb, the reads were re-called with MiXCR into one record per CDR3 protein. The table records about 890,000 distinct CDR3 sequences, roughly 30% of them present only once. The source material was cultured CD8+ T cells from PBMCs, sampled from culture after CMV antigen stimulation. These receptors originate from a human donor in good health (CMV status not recorded). Some clones in this sample may be carry-over from other donors' samples. CDR3s include the opening cysteine and the closing phenylalanine or tryptophan. Fields, in order: D gene, V gene, clone size, J gene, CDR3 DNA, CDR3 protein. A D gene is named only where the DNA matches it firmly. Only part of the rows carry a size: once, few, many, or a class if the clone is expanded.

d_call: TRBD2
v_call: TRBV7-2
clone_size: few
j_call: TRBJ2-5
cdr3_nt: TGTGCCAGCAGCCAAGGGACTAGCGGGGGGGGAGAAGAGACCCAGTACTTC
cdr3_aa: CASSQGTSGGGEETQYF

d_call: NA
v_call: TRBV3-1
clone_size: NA
j_call: TRBJ2-5
cdr3_nt: TGTGCCAGCAGCCACTCCCCGGGGGTAGGAGAGACCCAGTACTTC
cdr3_aa: CASSHSPGVGETQYF

d_call: TRBD1
v_call: TRBV7-2
clone_size: few
j_call: TRBJ2-1
cdr3_nt: TGTGCCAGCAGCCCGGACAGGGCCTACTACAATGAGCAGTTCTTC
cdr3_aa: CASSPDRAYYNEQFF

d_call: TRBD1
v_call: TRBV6-5
clone_size: NA
j_call: TRBJ2-5
cdr3_nt: TGTGCCAGCAGTTACCGACAGGGTATTTTTGGAAGCCAAGAGACCCAGTACTTC
cdr3_aa: CASSYRQGIFGSQETQYF

d_call: TRBD2
v_call: TRBV14
clone_size: NA
j_call: TRBJ2-1
cdr3_nt: TGTGCCAGCAGCCAACCGGGACTAGCGGGGGGTACGGAGCAGTTCTTC
cdr3_aa: CASSQPGLAGGTEQFF

d_call: NA
v_call: TRBV6-1
clone_size: NA
j_call: TRBJ1-5
cdr3_nt: TGTGCCAGCAGTGAAACTCAGCCCCAGCATTTT
cdr3_aa: CASSETQPQHF

d_call: TRBD1
v_call: TRBV6-5
clone_size: NA
j_call: TRBJ1-5
cdr3_nt: TGTGCCAGCAGACTGCTGACAGGGCCGAATCAGCCCCAGCATTTT
cdr3_aa: CASRLLTGPNQPQHF

d_call: NA
v_call: TRBV5-1
clone_size: few
j_call: TRBJ2-1
cdr3_nt: TGCGCCAGCAGCTTGGTTAGGGATGACAATGAGCAGTTCTTC
cdr3_aa: CASSLVRDDNEQFF

d_call: TRBD1
v_call: TRBV9
clone_size: few
j_call: TRBJ1-1
cdr3_nt: TGTGCCAGCAGCGTCTCGGGACAGTCAAACACTGAAGCTTTCTTT
cdr3_aa: CASSVSGQSNTEAFF

d_call: NA
v_call: TRBV11-3
clone_size: few
j_call: TRBJ2-1
cdr3_nt: TGTGCCAGCAGCGTCAATGGCAGGGGCCAACATACCTTGTTCTTC
cdr3_aa: CASSVNGRGQHTLFF

d_call: NA
v_call: TRBV4-3
clone_size: few
j_call: TRBJ2-6
cdr3_nt: TGCGCCAGCAGCCCTGGACGGTTCTCTTTGGCCAACGTCCTGACTTTC
cdr3_aa: CASSPGRFSLANVLTF

d_call: NA
v_call: TRBV7-6
clone_size: NA
j_call: TRBJ1-6
cdr3_nt: TGTGCCAGCAGCTTAGTGGACAGTAGTTCACCCCTCCACTTT
cdr3_aa: CASSLVDSSSPLHF

d_call: TRBD2
v_call: TRBV18
clone_size: NA
j_call: TRBJ2-3
cdr3_nt: TGTGCCAGCTCACCCGAAGCGGGGGGCCGATGGACAGATACGCAGTATTTT
cdr3_aa: CASSPEAGGRWTDTQYF

d_call: NA
v_call: TRBV10-3
clone_size: few
j_call: TRBJ1-2
cdr3_nt: TGTGCCATCAGTGAGTCGGAGGTCTTTGGCTACACCTTC
cdr3_aa: CAISESEVFGYTF

d_call: TRBD2
v_call: TRBV7-8
clone_size: NA
j_call: TRBJ2-3
cdr3_nt: TGTGCCAGCAGCTGGGTGGAACTAGCGGGGCGTAGCACAGATACGCAGTATTTT
cdr3_aa: CASSWVELAGRSTDTQYF

d_call: NA
v_call: TRBV10-3
clone_size: NA
j_call: TRBJ1-5
cdr3_nt: TGTGCCATCAGTGAGTCTAGGATAGAGGGCAGGGTCGTAGGTCAGCCCCAGCATTTT
cdr3_aa: CAISESRIEGRVVGQPQHF

d_call: NA
v_call: TRBV7-2
clone_size: many
j_call: TRBJ2-5
cdr3_nt: TGTGCCAGCAGCCCAGAGATCTGGACAGAAGAGACCCAGTACTTC
cdr3_aa: CASSPEIWTEETQYF

d_call: NA
v_call: TRBV7-6
clone_size: many
j_call: TRBJ1-4
cdr3_nt: TGTGCCAGCAGCATGGCCAGACGGGCAACTAATGAAAAACTGTTTTTT
cdr3_aa: CASSMARRATNEKLFF